Below, 20 T cell receptor beta chains from the same sample are listed, as sequenced in a study of Tregs in tolerant kidney transplant recipients. Profiled with immunoSEQ multiplex PCR; TCRdb holds only in-frame clones, not every one. Counted here are 110,000 or so clones, 85% to 95% occurring once; the ten biggest clones make up nearly 0.6%. Sequenced material: CD4+ T cells from blood. The source of these receptors is a human donor in good health.

This clone was seen only once. The rearrangement links TRBV7-9 to TRBJ2-5, with 12 bases lining up with TRBD2. CDR1 and CDR2 (germline): SEHNR, FQNEAQ (reference sequence). This CDR3 has 19 residues. The V gene end was trimmed by 5 bases and the J gene end by 2 bases; junction bases not matched to a gene: 15. The CDR3 DNA follows: TGTGCCAGCAGCGAACCCGCCTTCACGACTAGCGGGAGACAAGAGACCCAGTACTTC. Translated: CASSEPAFTTSGRQETQYF.

This chain uses TRBV11-2 with TRBJ2-5; tentative D call: TRBD1 (6 bases). The germline V gene has CDR1 SGHAT and CDR2 FQNNGV. V was clipped by 4 bases and J by 1 base, with 16 bases between them. The CDR3 runs 16 residues. This chain's CDR3 is CASSSFFGQPQETQYF. CDR3 sequence (DNA): TGTGCCAGCAGCTCATTCTTCGGACAGCCCCAAGAGACCCAGTACTTC.

This sequence joins TRBV6-5 and TRBJ2-7; D might be TRBD2 (6 bases). Trimming shortened V by 6 bases and J by 3 bases, and 18 bases separated the two germline ends. Germline V lookup: CDR1 MNHEY, CDR2 SVGAGI. This CDR3 has 15 amino acids. The CDR3 reads CASSLYRGFNYEQYF. CDR3 in DNA: TGTGCCAGCAGCCTCTACCGGGGGTTTAACTACGAGCAGTACTTC.

This chain uses TRBV15 with TRBJ2-5; the match to TRBD2 covers 7 bases. CDR3 length equals 17 residues. CDR1 and CDR2 (germline): LNHNV, YYDKDF (reference sequence). Trimming cost V 0 bases and J 4 bases; bases outside gene matches: 11. CDR3 sequence reads: CATSRDLTRGSGETQYF. The CDR3, as DNA: TGTGCCACCAGCAGAGATCTAACCCGCGGGAGCGGAGAGACCCAGTACTTC. Supplemented by reference TRBV15 and TRBJ2-5, the full variable domain reads DAMVIQNPRYQVTQFGKPVTLSCSQTLNHNVMYWYQQKSSQAPKLLFHYYDKDFNNEADTPDNFQSRRPNTSFCFLDIRSPGLGDTAMYLCATSRDLTRGSGETQYFGPGTRLLVL.

This chain joins TRBV6-1 and TRBJ2-1, with 8 positions matching TRBD1. Unmatched junction bases numbered 0, after V lost 4 bases and J lost 1 base. This CDR3 has 14 residues. Germline CDR1 and CDR2: MNHNS and SASEGT. The CDR3 nucleotides are TGTGCCAGCAGTGGGACAGGGTCCTACAATGAGCAGTTCTTC. Translating it yields CASSGTGSYNEQFF.

Comment on this clone: An end of the junction differs from the germline gene, which may be a read error. This chain links TRBV5-1 with TRBJ1-2; TRBD1 might be the D (6 bases). Per the germline V gene, CDR1 is SGHRS and CDR2 is YFSETQ. The CDR3 has 13 residues. The CDR3 region is CASSLPTGNGYTF. The CDR3, as DNA: TGTGCCAGCAGCCTACCTACAGGGAATGGCTACACCTTC.

The chain is built from TRBV5-8 and TRBJ1-1; a possible D gene is TRBD1 (5 bases). With 0 bases removed from V and 8 bases from J, the gap between germline ends came to 11 bases. Per germline, CDR1 SGHTS and CDR2 YDEGEE. There are 13 residues in the CDR3. CDR3 sequence: CASSLVRGMEAFF. In nucleotides, the CDR3 is TGTGCCAGCAGCTTGGTTCGGGGGATGGAAGCTTTCTTT. The full variable domain, rest sourced from reference TRBV5-8 and TRBJ1-1, is EAGVTQSPTHLIKTRGQQATLRCSPISGHTSVYWYQQALGLGLQFLLWYDEGEERNRGNFPPRFSGRQFPNYSSELNVNALELEDSALYLCASSLVRGMEAFFGQGTRLTVV.

This rearrangement joins TRBV21-1 to TRBJ2-7. TRBV21-1 is a known pseudogene. The CDR3 loop spans 14 amino acids. CDR3 region: CASSVKDRTYEQYF. DNA for the CDR3: TGTGCCAGCAGCGTTAAAGACCGGACCTACGAGCAGTACTTC.

The chain combines TRBV6-6 with TRBJ1-1; 8 nucleotides agree with TRBD1. The germline V gene has CDR1 MNHNY and CDR2 SVGAGI (reference sequence). This CDR3 contains 16 residues. Trimming at V came to 2 bases and at J to 3 bases, leaving 8 bases not matched to a gene. Here the CDR3 DNA reads TGTGCCAGCAGTTACGGGGACGGACAGGGAGACACTGAAGCTTTCTTT. Its protein product is CASSYGDGQGDTEAFF.

The chain couples TRBV4-1 to TRBJ1-5; D is possibly TRBD1 (5 bases). CDR3 length: 16 amino acids. The V gene's germline CDR1 is MGHRA and CDR2 YSYEKL. The V end was cut by 5 bases, the J end by 6 bases, with 20 bases between. The CDR3 spells CASSTLAEGRVQPQHF. Written as DNA, the CDR3 is TGCGCCAGCAGCACCCTCGCGGAGGGGAGGGTTCAGCCCCAGCATTTT.

CDR3 residues: CASSWRLAGASYEQYF. The CDR3 nucleotides are TGTGCCAGCAGCTGGAGACTAGCGGGAGCCTCCTACGAGCAGTACTTC. The rearrangement links TRBV11-2 to TRBJ2-7; 12 bases are a match to TRBD2. Unmatched junction bases numbered 4, after V lost 4 bases and J lost 0 bases. Germline assignment: CDR1 SGHAT and CDR2 FQNNGV. CDR3 length: 16 residues.

This clone was seen only once. The CDR3 spells CASSERQGAWTEAFF. CDR3 nucleotides: TGTGCCAGCAGCGAGCGACAGGGGGCGTGGACTGAAGCTTTCTTT. The V gene is TRBV9, the J gene TRBJ1-1, with TRBD1 matching over 10 bases. Germline V gene data show CDR1 as SGDLS and CDR2 as YYNGEE. This CDR3 has 15 amino acids. The V and J ends lost 3 bases and 5 bases, in that order; junction bases with no gene match: 7.

The chain uses TRBV19 and TRBJ2-5; the D is unclear. The J call may be mistaken, given a closer DNA end match to TRBJ2-7. Germline V lookup: CDR1 LNHDA, CDR2 SQIVND (reference sequence). This CDR3 comprises 12 residues. CDR3 loop: CASSGTYPEQYF. CDR3 DNA: TGTGCCAGTAGTGGAACCTACCCCGAGCAGTACTTC.

The chain combines TRBV15 with TRBJ1-2, with 10 bases lining up with TRBD1. J gave up 7 bases and V 1 base, and 12 bases lay outside the gene matches. The CDR3 runs 17 residues. Germline CDR1 LNHNV, CDR2 YYDKDF (reference sequence). CDR3 nucleotides: TGTGCCACCAGCAGAGTTCGGAGGGGACAGGGGATTGGTGGCTACACCTTC. It yields the protein CATSRVRRGQGIGGYTF.

This sequence joins TRBV5-1 and TRBJ2-7; TRBD1 matches 7 bases. From germline, CDR1 is SGHRS and CDR2 YFSETQ. CDR3 length: 15 amino acids. The V gene end was trimmed by 2 bases and the J gene end by 0 bases; junction bases not matched to a gene: 5. CDR3 sequence reads: CASSFGDSVSYEQYF. CDR3 sequence (DNA): TGCGCCAGCAGCTTCGGGGACAGCGTCTCCTACGAGCAGTACTTC.

The chain is built from TRBV5-1 and TRBJ2-3; 7 nucleotides line up with TRBD1. Germline V gene sequence: CDR1 SGHRS, CDR2 YFSETQ. With 2 bases clipped from V and 3 bases from J, the junction kept 6 bases outside the gene matches. This CDR3 comprises 15 residues. The CDR3, as DNA: TGCGCCAGCAGCTTTCGAAGGGGGCGAACAGATACGCAGTATTTT. Residues: CASSFRRGRTDTQYF.

The chain links TRBV11-2 to TRBJ1-1; maybe TRBD1 (6 bases). Between the trimmed V and J ends, which lost 1 base and 2 bases, there was a span of 23 bases. The V gene's germline CDR1 is SGHAT and CDR2 FQNNGV. This CDR3 contains 19 residues. CDR3 nucleotide sequence: TGTGCCAGCAGCTTAGTTTCTGGAGGGGGAGCCTTGGAAAACACTGAAGCTTTCTTT. Translation: CASSLVSGGGALENTEAFF.

This chain joins TRBV5-6 and TRBJ2-1, with TRBD2 identical over 11 bases. The CDR3 has 18 amino acids. The V and J ends lost 1 base and 6 bases, in that order; junction bases with no gene match: 12. Germline loops: CDR1 SGHDT, CDR2 YYEEEE. CDR3 sequence reads: CASSLLFGGLAAPNEQFF. Here the CDR3 DNA reads TGTGCCAGCAGCTTGCTCTTCGGGGGACTAGCGGCCCCCAATGAGCAGTTCTTC.

The chain joins TRBV6-1 to TRBJ2-1, with 9 bases matching TRBD2. Germline CDR1 reads MNHNS; CDR2 reads SASEGT. The V gene end was trimmed by 5 bases and the J gene end by 4 bases; junction bases not matched to a gene: 6. The CDR3 contains 15 residues. CDR3 nucleotides: TGTGCCAGCAGTCCCGGGACTAGCCGTTACAATGAGCAGTTCTTC. It specifies CASSPGTSRYNEQFF.

The chain carries TRBV25-1 and TRBJ1-5; D may be TRBD1 (6 bases). The CDR3 runs 15 residues. V gave up 4 bases and J gave up 2 bases, with 12 bases separating them. CDR1 and CDR2 (germline): MGHDK, SYGVNS. CDR3 coding DNA: TGTGCCAGCAGTGGGGGGGGGCACGGCAATCAGCCCCAGCATTTT. Translation: CASSGGGHGNQPQHF.